Following are 29 T cell receptor beta chains from one sample sequenced in a study of blood T cells in healthy people across ages (dated by TCRdb to 2014 to 2015). Library construction relied on 5' RACE. Data came from an Illumina HiSeq 2500. A second roughly 6 to 11 cycle PCR used a sample-barcoded 5' primer and a J-beta primer mix. The public reads were reanalyzed by TCRdb: fastp trimming at Q25, MiXCR alignment, in-frame beta chains only. One record per CDR3 amino acid sequence lists the most common genes and DNA. The sample profile shows about 1.4 million distinct CDR3 sequences; roughly 59% of them were found once. Under 8.5% of the sample belongs to the ten largest clones. The sequencing sample was made of blood. The receptors were sampled from a man aged 18 to 29 in good health.

In its sample, this clonotype was seen once. The chain joins TRBV5-6 to TRBJ2-1, with D possibly called TRBD1 or TRBD2 (7 bases each). The germline V and J ends were trimmed by 2 bases and 8 bases, with 17 bases remaining between them. Germline V gene sequence: CDR1 SGHDT, CDR2 YYEEEE. The CDR3 spans 15 residues. CDR3 amino acids: CASSFLVAGGDEQFF. DNA for the CDR3: TGTGCCAGCAGCTTTTTAGTAGCAGGGGGGGATGAGCAGTTCTTC.

Only a few counts were recorded for this clonotype. The chain combines TRBV29-1 with TRBJ2-7; TRBD2 is a possible D gene (6 bases). V shed 7 bases and J shed 2 bases, with 18 bases lying between them. The CDR3 has 14 residues. The germline V gene has CDR1 SQVTM and CDR2 ANQGSEA. DNA for the CDR3: TGCAGCGCCGCAGAGAGCGGGCGGCCCTACGAGCAGTACTTC. It yields the protein CSAAESGRPYEQYF.

This rearrangement joins TRBV4-3 to TRBJ1-2, with D tentatively TRBD1 (6 bases). CDR1 and CDR2 (germline): LGHNA, YSLEER. The CDR3 length is 16 residues. Trimming shortened V by 5 bases and J by 1 base, and 17 bases separated the two germline ends. CDR3 loop: CASSEAHRANNYGYTF. The CDR3 DNA reads as TGCGCCAGCAGCGAAGCCCACAGGGCCAATAACTATGGCTACACCTTC.

The chain couples TRBV12-3 or TRBV12-4 to TRBJ1-2; weak D call: TRBD1 (6 bases). Trimming cost V 7 bases and J 7 bases, with 13 bases left between them. The CDR3 is 12 residues long. The CDR3 protein is CASTTGRFGYTF. CDR3 DNA: TGTGCCAGCACCACAGGGAGGTTTGGCTACACCTTC.

Remarks on this clonotype: The junction shows a germline mismatch at one end, possibly a read error. The genes are TRBV7-2 and TRBJ2-5, with TRBD1 matching 9 bases. Germline loops: CDR1 SGHTA, CDR2 FQGNSA. The CDR3 totals 16 residues. CDR3 DNA: TGCGCCAGCAGCCAAGATCGGGGACAGGGTAGTAAAGAGCAGTACTTC. Its protein is CASSQDRGQGSKEQYF. The full variable domain, rest sourced from reference TRBV7-2 and TRBJ2-5, is GAGVSQSPSNKVTEKGKDVELRCDPISGHTALYWYRQSLGQGLEFLIYFQGNSAPDKSGLPSDRFSAERTGGSVSTLTIQRTQQEDSAVYLCASSQDRGQGSKEQYFGPGTRLLVL.

The V and J genes are TRBV9 and TRBJ2-2; D possibly uses TRBD1 or TRBD2 (5 bases each). The CDR3 extends over 15 amino acids. Germline lookup yields CDR1 SGDLS and CDR2 YYNGEE. Trimming stripped 4 bases from V and 3 bases from J, with 13 bases between. CDR3 DNA: TGTGCCAGCAGCCCCGGGACGGATTACACCGGGGAGCTGTTTTTT. Amino acid sequence: CASSPGTDYTGELFF.

This clonotype appeared many times. This chain uses TRBV29-1 with TRBJ2-3, with TRBD1 identical over 8 bases. Unmatched junction bases numbered 1, after V lost 6 bases and J lost 5 bases. The CDR3 has 11 amino acids. Germline V gene sequence: CDR1 SQVTM, CDR2 ANQGSEA. The DNA for the CDR3 is TGCAGCGTCGACAGGGGAGATACGCAGTATTTT. Translation gives CSVDRGDTQYF.

The gene calls are TRBV5-1 and TRBJ2-3; the match to TRBD2 covers 12 bases. This CDR3 is built from 15 residues. With 7 bases clipped from V and 4 bases from J, the junction kept 7 bases outside the gene matches. CDR1 is SGHRS and CDR2 is YFSETQ in the germline V gene. CDR3 nucleotides: TGCGCCAGCGGACTGGGACTAGCGGGTTCAGATACGCAGTATTTT. Protein: CASGLGLAGSDTQYF.

The chain employs TRBV29-1 and TRBJ2-7; D unresolved. The V end was cut by 5 bases, the J end by 3 bases, with 8 bases between. The CDR3 is 11 residues long. CDR1 and CDR2 (germline): SQVTM, ANQGSEA. In nucleotides, the CDR3 is TGCAGCGTTCAGGTAGTCTACGAGCAGTACTTC. This sequence encodes CSVQVVYEQYF.

This chain links TRBV12-3 or TRBV12-4 with TRBJ1-1, with D possibly being TRBD1 (5 bases). The CDR3 consists of 13 residues. Trimming cost V 3 bases and J 3 bases, with 8 bases left between them. The CDR3 nucleotides are TGTGCCAGCAGTTTCGACAGTTACACTGAAGCTTTCTTT. Its translation is CASSFDSYTEAFF.

The chain joins TRBV4-3 to TRBJ1-2; a possible D gene is TRBD1 (5 bases). The CDR3 spans 15 residues. The V gene's germline CDR1 is LGHNA and CDR2 YSLEER. V dropped 2 bases and J dropped 1 base, with 11 bases sitting between them. CDR3 nucleotides: TGCGCCAGCAGCCAACCAGGGAGTCGTAACTATGGCTACACCTTC. Protein product: CASSQPGSRNYGYTF.

The rearrangement links TRBV20-1 to TRBJ1-1; 8 positions match TRBD1. The CDR3 runs 13 residues. CDR1 DFQATT and CDR2 SNEGSKA come from the germline V gene (reference sequence). V gave up 4 bases and J gave up 5 bases; unmatched junction bases: 6. The CDR3 DNA follows: TGCAGTGCTACAGGACAGGGAGTAACTGAAGCTTTCTTT. This encodes CSATGQGVTEAFF.

The sample holds a few counts of this clonotype. This chain connects TRBV7-2 to TRBJ2-7; TRBD1 might be the D (5 bases). Germline V gene sequence: CDR1 SGHTA, CDR2 FQGNSA. V lost 3 bases, J lost 4 bases, and 13 bases lay in between. This CDR3 has 14 amino acids. CDR3 residues: CASSFARGQYEQYF. Here the CDR3 DNA reads TGTGCCAGCAGCTTCGCTAGGGGTCAGTACGAGCAGTACTTC.

The V gene is TRBV6-6, the J gene TRBJ2-2; the match to TRBD2 covers 9 bases. V shed 11 bases and J 6 bases; nucleotides not matched to a gene: 19. The CDR3 loop spans 17 amino acids. Germline CDR1 and CDR2: MNHNY and SVGAGI (reference sequence). The DNA of the CDR3 is TGTGCCGGAGCAGTTGGACTTGGGACTAGCCCATCCGGGGAGCTGTTTTTT. This encodes CAGAVGLGTSPSGELFF.

The rearrangement uses TRBV18 and TRBJ1-2; D is unresolved. CDR3 length: 13 residues. Trimming removed 2 bases from V and 4 bases from J, with 8 bases in between. From germline, CDR1 is KGHSH and CDR2 LQKENI. CDR3: CASSPRTSYGYTF. The CDR3 DNA reads TGTGCCAGCTCACCAAGGACGTCCTATGGCTACACCTTC.

The CDR3 DNA reads TGCAGTGCTAGAGATCATGGAGATACGCAGTATTTT. Residues: CSARDHGDTQYF. This chain joins TRBV20-1 and TRBJ2-3; no definite D call. V was shortened by 0 bases and J by 5 bases, with 6 bases between the two germline ends. Germline lookup yields CDR1 DFQATT and CDR2 SNEGSKA (reference sequence). The CDR3 has 12 amino acids.

The V call is TRBV6-1, the J call TRBJ1-4, with TRBD1 as a possible D gene (5 bases). This CDR3 is 14 amino acids long. V lost 2 bases and J lost 10, with 14 bases in between. Germline lookup yields CDR1 MNHNS and CDR2 SASEGT. In nucleotides, the CDR3 is TGTGCCAGCAGTGAAACGTCGGGGCTGGGAAAACTGTTTTTT. It specifies CASSETSGLGKLFF.

This chain uses TRBV6-2 or TRBV6-3 with TRBJ2-3, with TRBD1 identical over 7 bases. The CDR3 extends over 18 amino acids. The J segment lost 0 bases and the V segment lost 0 bases, leaving 9 bases of the junction unmatched. Germline assignment: CDR1 MNHEY and CDR2 SVGEGT. Here the CDR3 DNA reads TGTGCCAGCAGTTACTCGATTTTGGACAGGTCTAGCACAGATACGCAGTATTTT. This sequence encodes CASSYSILDRSSTDTQYF.

The table lists this clonotype with many counts. The gene calls are TRBV7-2 and TRBJ2-7, with 9 bases that match TRBD2. The CDR3 covers 13 residues. Losses at the gene ends were 4 bases for V and 3 bases for J; bases not matched to a gene: 1. Germline loops: CDR1 SGHTA, CDR2 FQGNSA. CDR3 DNA: TGTGCCAGCAGCTCGACTAGCGGCTACGAGCAGTACTTC. Translated, it gives CASSSTSGYEQYF.

The chain couples TRBV28 to TRBJ2-1; D uncertain. This CDR3 has 11 amino acids. CDR1 is MDHEN, CDR2 SYDVKM, per germline. The ends were cut back, 3 bases at V and 13 bases at J, with 10 bases in the middle. The CDR3 DNA reads TGTGCCAGCAGTTTTAACTATTATCAGTTCTTC. Its translation is CASSFNYYQFF.

The chain is built from TRBV6-2 or TRBV6-3 and TRBJ2-3, with 8 positions matching TRBD2. J lost 2 bases, V lost 7 bases, and 14 bases had no gene match. This CDR3 has 17 amino acids. The germline gives CDR1 MNHEY, CDR2 SVGEGT. This chain's CDR3 is CASNPLEQRESTDTQYF. The CDR3 coding sequence is TGTGCCAGCAACCCCCTGGAACAGCGGGAGTCCACAGATACGCAGTATTTT.

This sequence joins TRBV6-5 and TRBJ2-7; D is undetermined. Germline CDR1 and CDR2: MNHEY and SVGAGI. This CDR3 has 14 residues. V was cut by 8 bases and J by 0 bases, with 14 bases left in between. CDR3 amino acids: CASQVAVSSYEQYF. CDR3 nucleotide sequence: TGTGCCAGCCAGGTCGCCGTTAGCTCCTACGAGCAGTACTTC.

This chain joins TRBV6-1 and TRBJ2-7; 10 positions match TRBD2. The CDR3 is made up of 14 amino acids. V lost 6 bases to trimming and J lost 4 bases; unmatched junction nucleotides: 6. Germline assignment: CDR1 MNHNS and CDR2 SASEGT. This CDR3 is CASRAPSGSYEQYF. The CDR3 DNA sequence: TGTGCCAGCAGGGCCCCTAGCGGGAGTTACGAGCAGTACTTC.

The J gene is TRBJ1-3, the V gene TRBV13, with D hard to call. CDR1 is PRHDT, CDR2 FYEKMQ, per germline (reference sequence). V was clipped by 3 bases and J by 10 bases, with 10 bases between them. CDR3 length: 12 amino acids. The CDR3 sequence: CASSFGSATIYF. The CDR3 nucleotides read TGTGCCAGCAGCTTCGGGAGCGCGACCATATATTTT.

This rearrangement joins TRBV4-1 to TRBJ2-7, with TRBD1 as a possible D gene (6 bases). V lost 3 bases, J lost 5 bases, and 11 bases lay in between. The germline V gene has CDR1 MGHRA and CDR2 YSYEKL. The CDR3 length is 13 residues. As DNA, the CDR3 is TGCGCCAGCAGCCAGAACAGGGCCAACGAGCAGTACTTC. Translation gives CASSQNRANEQYF.

The genes are TRBV5-5 and TRBJ2-4; TRBD2 aligns across 7 bases. After removal of 4 bases from V and 13 bases from J, the junction contained 11 bases not matched to a gene. Germline CDR1 is SGHKS and CDR2 is YYEKEE (reference sequence). The CDR3 spans 13 residues. CDR3 nucleotides: TGTGCCAGCAGCGTCAGACTAGCTGGGGAGCAGTACTTC. This sequence encodes CASSVRLAGEQYF.

The chain is built from TRBV20-1 and TRBJ2-7; possibly TRBD1 for D (7 bases). CDR3 length: 16 residues. Germline loops: CDR1 DFQATT, CDR2 SNEGSKA (reference sequence). The V end was cut by 0 bases, the J end by 2 bases, with 17 bases between. The CDR3 sequence is CSARDWGAGTAYEQYF. The CDR3 DNA sequence: TGCAGTGCTAGAGATTGGGGGGCCGGGACAGCCTACGAGCAGTACTTC.

This clonotype was seen a few times. The V call is TRBV5-1, the J call TRBJ2-7, with 7 bases fitting TRBD1. CDR1 is SGHRS, CDR2 YFSETQ, per germline. The length of the CDR3 is 13 residues. With 3 bases clipped from V and 6 bases from J, the junction kept 6 bases outside the gene matches. The DNA of the CDR3 is TGCGCCAGCAGCTCACAGGGGTTTGCCGAGCAGTACTTC. It encodes CASSSQGFAEQYF.

The sample holds a few counts of this clonotype. J is TRBJ2-7 and V is TRBV7-2; D may be TRBD2 (5 bases). CDR3 length: 14 residues. Germline CDR1 is SGHTA and CDR2 is FQGNSA. V shed 1 base and J shed 3 bases, with 10 bases lying between them. The CDR3, as DNA: TGTGCCAGCAGCTTAGTGTGGGGAGACTACGAGCAGTACTTC. This gives the protein CASSLVWGDYEQYF.